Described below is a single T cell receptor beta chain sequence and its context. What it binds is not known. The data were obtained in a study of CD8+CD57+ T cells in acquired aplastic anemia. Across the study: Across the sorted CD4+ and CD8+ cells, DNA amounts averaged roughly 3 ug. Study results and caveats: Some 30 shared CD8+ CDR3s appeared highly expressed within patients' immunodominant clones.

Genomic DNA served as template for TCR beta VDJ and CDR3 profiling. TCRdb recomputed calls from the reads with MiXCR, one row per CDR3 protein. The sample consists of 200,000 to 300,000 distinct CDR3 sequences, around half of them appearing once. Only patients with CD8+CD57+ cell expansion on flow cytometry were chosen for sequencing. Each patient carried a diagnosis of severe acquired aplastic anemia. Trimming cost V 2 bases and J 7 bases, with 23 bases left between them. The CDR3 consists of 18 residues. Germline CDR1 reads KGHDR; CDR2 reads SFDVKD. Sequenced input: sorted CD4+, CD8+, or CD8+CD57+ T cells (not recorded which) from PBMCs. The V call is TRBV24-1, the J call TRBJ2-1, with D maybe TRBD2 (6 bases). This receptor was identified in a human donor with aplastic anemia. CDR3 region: CATSDSRSGLQQRNEQFF. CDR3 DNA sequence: TGTGCCACCAGTGATTCGCGTAGCGGCCTCCAACAGCGGAATGAGCAGTTCTTC.